Shown below are 2 T cell receptor beta chains from a single sample sequenced in a study of spatial heterogeneity in lung cancer. Indicated time point: sample taken at primary tumor resection. No cells were sorted before sequencing. The whole RNA sequenced was extracted from tumor, nontumor lung or frozen PBMC. One entry per CDR3 protein, called by TCRdb with MiXCR from the 5' RACE reads. The sample has approximately 90,000 distinct CDR3 sequences, approximately 8.5% seen once; the top ten hold 6.9%. The sample here was PBMCs, taken at surgery. The source of these receptors is a male donor with early-stage non-small cell lung cancer.

This clonotype was seen a handful of times. The genes are TRBV5-1 and TRBJ1-1; D gene unclear. CDR1 and CDR2 (germline): SGHRS, YFSETQ. This CDR3 contains 14 residues. Trimming took off 0 bases at V and 6 bases at J, with 12 bases between the two ends. The CDR3 here is CASSLEQGLAEAFF. CDR3 coding DNA: TGCGCCAGCAGCTTGGAACAAGGGTTAGCTGAAGCTTTCTTT. Full variable domain (remainder filled in from reference TRBV5-1 and TRBJ1-1): KAGVTQTPRYLIKTRGQQVTLSCSPISGHRSVSWYQQTPGQGLQFLFEYFSETQRNKGNFPGRFSGRQFSNSRSEMNVSTLELGDSALYLCASSLEQGLAEAFFGQGTRLTVV.

This chain joins TRBV2 and TRBJ2-7, with a possible D match to TRBD1 (6 bases). The CDR3 has 16 residues. Per germline, CDR1 SNHLY and CDR2 FYNNEI. The V gene lost 4 bases and the J gene lost 0 bases, with 16 bases spanning the gap. The CDR3 DNA reads TGTGCCAGCAGTGGCCTGGACAGACAGCTCTCCTACGAGCAGTACTTC. This sequence encodes CASSGLDRQLSYEQYF.